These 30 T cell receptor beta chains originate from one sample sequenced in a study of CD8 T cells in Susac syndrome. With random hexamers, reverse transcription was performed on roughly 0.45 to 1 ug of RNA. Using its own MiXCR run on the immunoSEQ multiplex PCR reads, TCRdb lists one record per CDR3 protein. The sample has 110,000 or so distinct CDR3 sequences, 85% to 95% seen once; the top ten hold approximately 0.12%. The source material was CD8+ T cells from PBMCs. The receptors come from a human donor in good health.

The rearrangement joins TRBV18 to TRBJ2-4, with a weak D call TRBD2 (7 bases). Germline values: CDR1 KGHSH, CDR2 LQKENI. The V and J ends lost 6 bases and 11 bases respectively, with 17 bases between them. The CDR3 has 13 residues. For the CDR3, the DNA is TGTGCCAGCTCCGCCGGGGGGCCGAAGTTTCAGTACTTC. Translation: CASSAGGPKFQYF.

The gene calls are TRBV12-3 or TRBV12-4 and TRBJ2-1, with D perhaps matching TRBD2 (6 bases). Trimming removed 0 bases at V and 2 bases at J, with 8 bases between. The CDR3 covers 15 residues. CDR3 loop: CASSLAAGPYNEQFF. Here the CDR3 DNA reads TGTGCCAGCAGTTTAGCGGCGGGGCCCTACAATGAGCAGTTCTTC.

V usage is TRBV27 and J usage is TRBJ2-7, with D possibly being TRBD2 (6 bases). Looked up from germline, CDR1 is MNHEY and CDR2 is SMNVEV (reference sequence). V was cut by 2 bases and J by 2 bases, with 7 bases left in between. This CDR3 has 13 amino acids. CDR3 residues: CASSLTGAYEQYF. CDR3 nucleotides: TGTGCCAGCAGTTTAACGGGGGCCTACGAGCAGTACTTC.

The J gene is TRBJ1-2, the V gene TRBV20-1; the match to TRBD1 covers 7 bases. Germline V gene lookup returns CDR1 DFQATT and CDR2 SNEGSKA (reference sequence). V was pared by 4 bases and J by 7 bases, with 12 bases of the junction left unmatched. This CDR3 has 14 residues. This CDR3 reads CSAMPGQGVVGYTF. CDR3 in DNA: TGCAGTGCTATGCCTGGGCAGGGGGTAGTTGGCTACACCTTC.

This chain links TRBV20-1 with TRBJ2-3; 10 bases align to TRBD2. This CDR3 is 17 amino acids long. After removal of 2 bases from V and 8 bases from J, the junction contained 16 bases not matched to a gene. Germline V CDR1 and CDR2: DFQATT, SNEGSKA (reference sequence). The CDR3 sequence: CSARSSGGAGSSGTQYF. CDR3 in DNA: TGCAGTGCTAGAAGCAGCGGGGGGGCTGGTTCGTCCGGTACGCAGTATTTT.

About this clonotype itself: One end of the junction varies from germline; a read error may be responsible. Here the CDR3 DNA reads TGTGCCAACAGCCACGCCGCCCCCGGGACAGGGGAAGAGACCCAGTACTTC. Translated: CANSHAAPGTGEETQYF. The rearrangement uses TRBV13 and TRBJ2-5; 10 bases are a match to TRBD1. The CDR3 covers 17 residues. Germline CDR1 is PRHDT and CDR2 is FYEKMQ (reference sequence).

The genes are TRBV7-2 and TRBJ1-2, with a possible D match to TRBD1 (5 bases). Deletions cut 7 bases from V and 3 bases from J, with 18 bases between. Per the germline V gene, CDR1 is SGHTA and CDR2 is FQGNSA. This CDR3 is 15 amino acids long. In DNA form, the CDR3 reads TGTGCCAGCACCGCCGGGGACCGGACCGACTATGGCTACACCTTC. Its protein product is CASTAGDRTDYGYTF. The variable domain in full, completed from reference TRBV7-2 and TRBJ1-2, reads GAGVSQSPSNKVTEKGKDVELRCDPISGHTALYWYRQSLGQGLEFLIYFQGNSAPDKSGLPSDRFSAERTGGSVSTLTIQRTQQEDSAVYLCASTAGDRTDYGYTFGSGTRLTVV.

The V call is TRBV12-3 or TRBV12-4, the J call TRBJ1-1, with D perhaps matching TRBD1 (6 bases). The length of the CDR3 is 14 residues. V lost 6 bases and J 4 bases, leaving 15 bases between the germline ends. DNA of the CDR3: TGTGCCAGCAGATTCAGGGGTAGAGGCACTGAAGCTTTCTTT. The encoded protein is CASRFRGRGTEAFF.

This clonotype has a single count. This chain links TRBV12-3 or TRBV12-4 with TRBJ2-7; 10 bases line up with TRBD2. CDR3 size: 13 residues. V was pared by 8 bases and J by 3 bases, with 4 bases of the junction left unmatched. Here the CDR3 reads CASSASGSYEQYF. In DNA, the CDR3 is TGTGCCAGCTCAGCTAGCGGGAGCTACGAGCAGTACTTC.

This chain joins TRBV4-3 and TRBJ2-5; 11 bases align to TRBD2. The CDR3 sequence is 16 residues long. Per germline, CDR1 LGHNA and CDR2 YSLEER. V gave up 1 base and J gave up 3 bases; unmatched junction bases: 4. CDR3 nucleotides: TGCGCCAGCAGCCAAGGGACTAGCGGGCTCGAAGAGACCCAGTACTTC. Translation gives CASSQGTSGLEETQYF.

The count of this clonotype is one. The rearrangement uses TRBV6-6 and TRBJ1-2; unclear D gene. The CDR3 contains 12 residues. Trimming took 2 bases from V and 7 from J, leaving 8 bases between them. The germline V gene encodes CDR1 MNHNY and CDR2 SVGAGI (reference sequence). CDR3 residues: CASSYKEVGYTF. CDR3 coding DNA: TGTGCCAGCAGTTACAAGGAGGTTGGCTACACCTTC.

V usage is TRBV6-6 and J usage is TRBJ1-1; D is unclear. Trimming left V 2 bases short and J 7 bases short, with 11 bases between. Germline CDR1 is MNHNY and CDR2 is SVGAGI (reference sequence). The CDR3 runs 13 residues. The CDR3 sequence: CASSYPVGNEAFF. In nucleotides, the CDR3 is TGTGCCAGCAGTTACCCCGTAGGGAATGAAGCTTTCTTT.

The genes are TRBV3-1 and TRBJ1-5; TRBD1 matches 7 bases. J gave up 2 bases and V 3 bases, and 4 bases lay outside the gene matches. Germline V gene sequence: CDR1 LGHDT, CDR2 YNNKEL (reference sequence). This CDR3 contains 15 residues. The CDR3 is CASSHSTGGNQPQHF. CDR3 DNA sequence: TGTGCCAGCAGCCATTCAACAGGGGGCAATCAGCCCCAGCATTTT.

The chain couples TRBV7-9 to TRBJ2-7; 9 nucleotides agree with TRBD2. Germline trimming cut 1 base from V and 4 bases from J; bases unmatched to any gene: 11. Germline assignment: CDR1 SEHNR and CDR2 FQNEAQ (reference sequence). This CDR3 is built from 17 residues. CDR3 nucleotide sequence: TGTGCCAGCAGCTTAGGGTTGGATAGCGGGGGATCATACGAGCAGTACTTC. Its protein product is CASSLGLDSGGSYEQYF. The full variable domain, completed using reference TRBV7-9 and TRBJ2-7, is DTGVSQNPRHKITKRGQNVTFRCDPISEHNRLYWYRQTLGQGPEFLTYFQNEAQLEKSRLLSDRFSAERPKGSFSTLEIQRTEQGDSAMYLCASSLGLDSGGSYEQYFGPGTRLTVT.

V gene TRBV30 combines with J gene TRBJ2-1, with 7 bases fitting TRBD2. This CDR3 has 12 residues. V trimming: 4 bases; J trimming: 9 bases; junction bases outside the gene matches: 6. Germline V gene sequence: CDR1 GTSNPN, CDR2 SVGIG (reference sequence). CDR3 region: CAWTSGSAEQFF. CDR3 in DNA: TGTGCCTGGACTAGCGGCAGTGCTGAGCAGTTCTTC.

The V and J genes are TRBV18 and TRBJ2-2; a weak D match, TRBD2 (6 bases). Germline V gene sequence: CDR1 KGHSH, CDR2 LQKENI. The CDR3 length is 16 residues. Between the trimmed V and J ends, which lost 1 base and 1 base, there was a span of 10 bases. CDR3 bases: TGTGCCAGCTCACCACTTCGGGACTGGAACACCGGGGAGCTGTTTTTT. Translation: CASSPLRDWNTGELFF.

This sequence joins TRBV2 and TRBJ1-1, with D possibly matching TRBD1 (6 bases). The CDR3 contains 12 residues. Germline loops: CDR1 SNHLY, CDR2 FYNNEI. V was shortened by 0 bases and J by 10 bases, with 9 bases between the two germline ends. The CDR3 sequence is CASSEAGGLAFF. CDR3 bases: TGTGCCAGCAGTGAAGCAGGGGGGTTAGCTTTCTTT.

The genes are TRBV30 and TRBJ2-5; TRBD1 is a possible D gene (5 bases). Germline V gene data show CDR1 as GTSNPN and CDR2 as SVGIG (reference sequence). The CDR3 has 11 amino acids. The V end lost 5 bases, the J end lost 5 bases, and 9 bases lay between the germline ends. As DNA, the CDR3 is TGTGCCTGGTCCCAGGGTGAGACCCAGTACTTC. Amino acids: CAWSQGETQYF.

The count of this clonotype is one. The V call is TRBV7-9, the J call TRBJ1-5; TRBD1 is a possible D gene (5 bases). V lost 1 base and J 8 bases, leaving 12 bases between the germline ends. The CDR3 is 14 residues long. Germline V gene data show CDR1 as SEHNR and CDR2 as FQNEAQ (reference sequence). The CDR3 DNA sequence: TGTGCCAGCAGCTTAGTGTCGCAGGGCGAGCCCCAGCATTTT. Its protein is CASSLVSQGEPQHF. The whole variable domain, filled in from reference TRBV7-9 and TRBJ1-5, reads DTGVSQNPRHKITKRGQNVTFRCDPISEHNRLYWYRQTLGQGPEFLTYFQNEAQLEKSRLLSDRFSAERPKGSFSTLEIQRTEQGDSAMYLCASSLVSQGEPQHFGDGTRLSIL.

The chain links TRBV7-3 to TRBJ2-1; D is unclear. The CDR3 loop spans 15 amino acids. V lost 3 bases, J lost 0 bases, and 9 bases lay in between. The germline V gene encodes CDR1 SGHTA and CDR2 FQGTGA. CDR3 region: CASSFGPSSYNEQFF. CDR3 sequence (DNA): TGTGCCAGCAGCTTTGGCCCCAGCTCCTACAATGAGCAGTTCTTC.

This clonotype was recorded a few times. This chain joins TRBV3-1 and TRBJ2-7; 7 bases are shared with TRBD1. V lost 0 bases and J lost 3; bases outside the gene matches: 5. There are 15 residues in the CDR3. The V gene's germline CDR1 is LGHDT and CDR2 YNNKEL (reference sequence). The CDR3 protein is CASSQDRTGFYEQYF. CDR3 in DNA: TGTGCCAGCAGCCAAGATAGGACAGGATTCTACGAGCAGTACTTC.

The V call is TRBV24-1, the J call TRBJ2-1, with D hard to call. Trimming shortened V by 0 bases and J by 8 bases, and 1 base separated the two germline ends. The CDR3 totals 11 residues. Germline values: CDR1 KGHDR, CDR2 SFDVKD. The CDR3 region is CATSDLYEQFF. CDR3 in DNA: TGTGCCACCAGTGATTTGTATGAGCAGTTCTTC.

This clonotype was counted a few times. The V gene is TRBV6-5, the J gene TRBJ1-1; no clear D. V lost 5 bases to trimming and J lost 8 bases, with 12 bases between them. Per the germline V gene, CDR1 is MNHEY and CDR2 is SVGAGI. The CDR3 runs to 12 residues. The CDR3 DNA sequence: TGTGCCAGCAGTCGCGCCCCGGGGGAAGCTTTCTTT. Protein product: CASSRAPGEAFF.

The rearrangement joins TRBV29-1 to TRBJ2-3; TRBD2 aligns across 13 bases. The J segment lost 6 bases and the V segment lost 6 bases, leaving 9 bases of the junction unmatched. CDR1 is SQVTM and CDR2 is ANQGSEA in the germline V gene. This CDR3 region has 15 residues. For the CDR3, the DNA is TGCAGCGTCGAAACTAGCGGGAGGGCCGTTGATACGCAGTATTTT. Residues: CSVETSGRAVDTQYF.

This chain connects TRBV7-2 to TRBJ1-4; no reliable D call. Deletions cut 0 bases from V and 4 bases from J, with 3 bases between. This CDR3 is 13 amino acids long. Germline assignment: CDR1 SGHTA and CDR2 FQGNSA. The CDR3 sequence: CASSLAYNEKLFF. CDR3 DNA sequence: TGTGCCAGCAGCTTAGCCTATAATGAAAAACTGTTTTTT.

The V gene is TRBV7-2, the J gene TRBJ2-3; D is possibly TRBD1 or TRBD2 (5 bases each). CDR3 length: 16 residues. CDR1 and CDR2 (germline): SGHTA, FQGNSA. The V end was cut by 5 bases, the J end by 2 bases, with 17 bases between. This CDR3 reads CASSPPGRVATDTQYF. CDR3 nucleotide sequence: TGTGCCAGCAGCCCCCCAGGGCGGGTTGCCACAGATACGCAGTATTTT.

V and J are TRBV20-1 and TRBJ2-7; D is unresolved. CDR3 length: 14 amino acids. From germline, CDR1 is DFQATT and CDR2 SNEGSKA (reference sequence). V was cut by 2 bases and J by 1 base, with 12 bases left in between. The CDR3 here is CSARKVPTSYEQYF. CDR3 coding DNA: TGCAGTGCTAGAAAGGTTCCCACATCCTACGAGCAGTACTTC.

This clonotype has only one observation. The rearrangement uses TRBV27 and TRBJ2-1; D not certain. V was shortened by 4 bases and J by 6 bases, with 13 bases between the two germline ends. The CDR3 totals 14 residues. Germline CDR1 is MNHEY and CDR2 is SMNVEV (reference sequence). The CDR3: CASSSTPSGNEQFF. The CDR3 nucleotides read TGTGCCAGCAGTTCAACGCCTAGTGGCAATGAGCAGTTCTTC.

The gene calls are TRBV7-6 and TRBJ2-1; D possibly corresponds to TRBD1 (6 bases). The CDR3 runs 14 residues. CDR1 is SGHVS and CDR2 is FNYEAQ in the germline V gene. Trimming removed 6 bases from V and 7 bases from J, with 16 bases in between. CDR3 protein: CASSLLDRRNEQFF. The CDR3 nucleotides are TGTGCCAGCAGTTTACTGGACAGAAGGAATGAGCAGTTCTTC.

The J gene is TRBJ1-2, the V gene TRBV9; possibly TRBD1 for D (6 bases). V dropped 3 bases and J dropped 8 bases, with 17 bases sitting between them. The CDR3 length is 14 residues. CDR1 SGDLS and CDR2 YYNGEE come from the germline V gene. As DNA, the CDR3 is TGTGCCAGCAGCGGGAGCACAGGGCTGCAAGGCTACACCTTC. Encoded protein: CASSGSTGLQGYTF.